The 27 T cell receptor beta chains presented below share a single source sample, sequenced in a study of blood T cell repertoires in COVID-19. Measured with immunoSEQ multiplex PCR; TCRdb has only the in-frame clones, and not every one. The repertoire consists of fewer than 80,000 clones, with about 87% occurring once and the leading ten covering 9.1%. Sequencing input: peripheral blood. Receptors originate from a human donor in a cohort sampled during active COVID-19.

A single count supports this clone. The chain uses TRBV5-1 and TRBJ2-1, with 8 bases matching TRBD1. Trimming removed 3 bases from V and 4 bases from J; junction bases left unmatched: 12. Germline CDR1 and CDR2: SGHRS and YFSETQ. This CDR3 region has 17 residues. The DNA for the CDR3 is TGCGCCAGCAGCTCCCGACGACAGGGGTTGAGGTACAATGAGCAGTTCTTC. Translating gives CASSSRRQGLRYNEQFF.

In DNA form, the CDR3 reads TGTGCCAGTAGTCCACCGGGACTAGCGACAACCGGGGAGCTGTTTTTT. The encoded protein is CASSPPGLATTGELFF. The rearrangement links TRBV19 to TRBJ2-2, with TRBD2 identical over 10 bases. This CDR3 region has 16 residues. J was trimmed by 5 bases and V by 5 bases; bases with no gene match: 8. Germline loops: CDR1 LNHDA, CDR2 SQIVND (reference sequence).

The chain recombines TRBV3-1 (or the pseudogene TRBV3-2) with TRBJ2-7; TRBD1 matches at 9 bases. The germline CDR1 and CDR2 sequences are LGHDT and YNNKEL (reference sequence). The V segment lost 5 bases and the J segment 2 bases; nucleotides outside the gene matches: 10. The CDR3 runs 16 residues. The CDR3: CASSGPPQGAAYEQYF. CDR3 nucleotides: TGTGCCAGCAGCGGACCCCCACAGGGGGCTGCCTACGAGCAGTACTTC.

The chain joins TRBV6-5 to TRBJ1-2; 9 bases line up with TRBD1. The V segment lost 6 bases and the J segment 7 bases; nucleotides outside the gene matches: 12. This CDR3 comprises 15 residues. Germline lookup yields CDR1 MNHEY and CDR2 SVGAGI. The CDR3 DNA follows: TGTGCCAGCAGATCGGGCGACAGGGGGATCGGTGGCTACACCTTC. Translation: CASRSGDRGIGGYTF.

The chain has TRBV6-1 and TRBJ2-3, with D possibly TRBD2 on 6 matching bases. The CDR3 sequence is 16 residues long. V lost 3 bases to trimming and J lost 3 bases, with 16 bases between them. Per germline, CDR1 MNHNS and CDR2 SASEGT. Here the CDR3 reads CASSEAVLATTDTQYF. DNA of the CDR3: TGTGCCAGCAGTGAGGCTGTTCTAGCGACAACAGATACGCAGTATTTT.

The chain carries TRBV19 and TRBJ2-7; a possible D gene is TRBD1 (6 bases). Germline CDR1 reads LNHDA; CDR2 reads SQIVND (reference sequence). The CDR3 sequence is 14 residues long. Trimming shortened V by 6 bases and J by 2 bases, and 14 bases separated the two germline ends. The chain's CDR3 is CASRSGGAPYEQYF. The CDR3 coding sequence is TGTGCCAGTAGGTCTGGGGGCGCCCCCTACGAGCAGTACTTC.

The chain couples TRBV5-1 to TRBJ2-3; 11 nucleotides match TRBD2. The CDR3 length is 17 residues. Germline-derived CDR1 and CDR2 are SGHRS and YFSETQ. Losses at the gene ends were 7 bases for V and 5 bases for J; bases not matched to a gene: 15. CDR3 sequence reads: CASGGVAGGPAGDTQYF. The CDR3 DNA reads as TGCGCCAGCGGCGGGGTAGCGGGGGGGCCTGCAGGAGATACGCAGTATTTT. The whole variable domain, filled in from reference TRBV5-1 and TRBJ2-3, reads KAGVTQTPRYLIKTRGQQVTLSCSPISGHRSVSWYQQTPGQGLQFLFEYFSETQRNKGNFPGRFSGRQFSNSRSEMNVSTLELGDSALYLCASGGVAGGPAGDTQYFGPGTRLTVL.

The V call is TRBV6-2 or TRBV6-3, the J call TRBJ2-7, with D perhaps TRBD1 (5 bases). The CDR3 has 17 amino acids. The V gene lost 2 bases and the J gene lost 3 bases, with 20 bases spanning the gap. The V gene's germline CDR1 is MNHEY and CDR2 SVGEGT. The CDR3 here is CASSYGAEVDGLYEQYF. CDR3 nucleotide sequence: TGTGCCAGCAGTTACGGGGCTGAGGTAGATGGGCTCTACGAGCAGTACTTC.

The chain couples TRBV19 to TRBJ1-6, with 8 positions matching TRBD1. Germline V gene data show CDR1 as LNHDA and CDR2 as SQIVND (reference sequence). Trimming removed 7 bases from V and 7 bases from J; junction bases left unmatched: 6. This CDR3 has 14 amino acids. CDR3 bases: TGTGCCAGTACCCTCGGGACAGGCAATTCACCCCTCCACTTT. Its translation is CASTLGTGNSPLHF. The variable domain in full, completed from reference TRBV19 and TRBJ1-6, reads DGGITQSPKYLFRKEGQNVTLSCEQNLNHDAMYWYRQDPGQGLRLIYYSQIVNDFQKGDIAEGYSVSREKKESFPLTVTSAQKNPTAFYLCASTLGTGNSPLHFGNGTRLTVT.

The chain carries TRBV5-1 and TRBJ2-1; 10 bases are a match to TRBD1. Germline CDR1 SGHRS, CDR2 YFSETQ. The CDR3 covers 19 residues. J was trimmed by 2 bases and V by 0 bases; bases with no gene match: 11. CDR3 sequence (DNA): TGCGCCAGCAGCTTGGAGGGGGACGGGACAGGGGTTGCCTACAATGAGCAGTTCTTC. It translates to CASSLEGDGTGVAYNEQFF.

The chain combines TRBV3-1 (or the pseudogene TRBV3-2) with TRBJ2-3; D gene unclear. The V gene lost 4 bases and the J gene lost 0 bases, with 14 bases spanning the gap. The CDR3 covers 16 residues. Germline CDR1 is LGHDT and CDR2 is YNNKEL (reference sequence). The CDR3 coding sequence is TGTGCCAGCAGCCCTTTTGCAGCGCCCAGCACAGATACGCAGTATTTT. As protein: CASSPFAAPSTDTQYF.

The V and J genes are TRBV7-6 and TRBJ2-3; 7 nucleotides line up with TRBD2. The CDR3 is 15 amino acids. CDR1 SGHVS and CDR2 FNYEAQ come from the germline V gene. V trimming: 2 bases; J trimming: 0 bases; junction bases outside the gene matches: 2. Here the CDR3 reads CASSLRRESTDTQYF. CDR3 nucleotide sequence: TGTGCCAGCAGCTTACGGCGGGAGAGCACAGATACGCAGTATTTT.

The V call is TRBV5-1, the J call TRBJ1-5; perhaps TRBD1 as D (6 bases). Germline lookup yields CDR1 SGHRS and CDR2 YFSETQ. This CDR3 region has 13 residues. The V and J ends lost 4 bases and 6 bases respectively, with 11 bases between them. The CDR3 protein is CASSVDRTQPQHF. CDR3 sequence (DNA): TGCGCCAGCAGCGTCGACAGGACTCAGCCCCAGCATTTT.

CDR3 nucleotides: TGTGCCAGTAGTAAGGGGGAGCGGGGGGTTTACAATGAGCAGTTCTTC. Translation: CASSKGERGVYNEQFF. The chain carries TRBV19 and TRBJ2-1; 9 nucleotides agree with TRBD2. This CDR3 has 16 amino acids. The junction had 8 bases not matched to a gene; V was cut back by 4 bases and J by 4 bases. CDR1 is LNHDA and CDR2 is SQIVND in the germline V gene (reference sequence).

The genes are TRBV2 and TRBJ2-7; D perhaps matches TRBD1 (6 bases). The CDR3 is made up of 14 amino acids. With 9 bases removed from V and 0 bases from J, the gap between germline ends came to 15 bases. Germline lookup yields CDR1 SNHLY and CDR2 FYNNEI. Written as DNA, the CDR3 is TGTGCCAGTCGACAGGCCTACAGCTCCTACGAGCAGTACTTC. It yields the protein CASRQAYSSYEQYF.

This clone has a single count. The rearrangement links TRBV10-3 to TRBJ1-1; D is unresolved. This CDR3 has 15 residues. The germline CDR1 and CDR2 sequences are ENHRY and SYGVKD. The ends were cut back, 0 bases at V and 2 bases at J, with 10 bases in the middle. CDR3 nucleotides: TGTGCCATCAGTGAGTCGATGACACCAAACACTGAAGCTTTCTTT. Amino acids: CAISESMTPNTEAFF.

The chain combines TRBV10-3 with TRBJ1-1, with 7 bases lining up with TRBD1. The junction had 10 bases not matched to a gene; V was cut back by 6 bases and J by 0 bases. Looked up from germline, CDR1 is ENHRY and CDR2 is SYGVKD. The CDR3 sequence is 16 residues long. CDR3: CAIRPYSGTVNTEAFF. For the CDR3, the DNA is TGTGCCATCAGGCCCTATTCCGGGACAGTGAACACTGAAGCTTTCTTT.

The V and J genes are TRBV30 and TRBJ2-3; 10 nucleotides line up with TRBD1. Germline V gene data show CDR1 as GTSNPN and CDR2 as SVGIG (reference sequence). Trimming at V came to 3 bases and at J to 2 bases, leaving 2 bases not matched to a gene. The CDR3 runs 14 residues. DNA for the CDR3: TGTGCCTGGAGCCGACAGGGGGCCACAGATACGCAGTATTTT. Protein product: CAWSRQGATDTQYF. The entire variable domain, with the rest obtained from reference TRBV30 and TRBJ2-3, is as follows: SQTIHQWPATLVQPVGSPLSLECTVEGTSNPNLYWYRQAAGRGLQLLFYSVGIGQISSEVPQNLSASRPQDRQFILSSKKLLLSDSGFYLCAWSRQGATDTQYFGPGTRLTVL.

The chain combines TRBV7-8 with TRBJ2-7; 10 nucleotides match TRBD1. The germline V gene has CDR1 SGHVS and CDR2 FQNEAQ. The CDR3 is 15 residues long. With 4 bases clipped from V and 3 bases from J, the junction kept 6 bases outside the gene matches. CDR3 bases: TGTGCCAGCAGCTCCAGGACAGGGGGTAACTACGAGCAGTACTTC. Amino acids: CASSSRTGGNYEQYF.

The genes are TRBV7-8 and TRBJ2-7; 14 positions match TRBD2. CDR3 length equals 15 residues. Germline loops: CDR1 SGHVS, CDR2 FQNEAQ. The V and J ends lost 7 bases and 4 bases, in that order; junction bases with no gene match: 6. CDR3 residues: CASTLGTSGGYEQYF. The DNA of the CDR3 is TGTGCCAGCACCCTAGGGACTAGCGGGGGTTACGAGCAGTACTTC.

The V and J genes are TRBV19 and TRBJ2-7; possibly TRBD2 for D (6 bases). Germline CDR1 is LNHDA and CDR2 is SQIVND (reference sequence). The CDR3 contains 14 residues. Trimming shortened V by 7 bases and J by 7 bases, and 20 bases separated the two germline ends. The CDR3: CASTPGGDLREQYF. The CDR3 coding sequence is TGTGCCAGTACCCCCGGGGGAGATCTACGGGAGCAGTACTTC. The full variable domain, completed using reference TRBV19 and TRBJ2-7, is DGGITQSPKYLFRKEGQNVTLSCEQNLNHDAMYWYRQDPGQGLRLIYYSQIVNDFQKGDIAEGYSVSREKKESFPLTVTSAQKNPTAFYLCASTPGGDLREQYFGPGTRLTVT.

The CDR3 here is CASSPSTPAVGNTIYF. Here the CDR3 DNA reads TGTGCCAGCAGCCCATCGACCCCTGCGGTAGGAAACACCATATATTTT. The chain joins TRBV9 to TRBJ1-3; D gene ambiguous. The CDR3 covers 16 residues. In germline, CDR1 is SGDLS, CDR2 YYNGEE. V shed 4 bases and J shed 4 bases, with 18 bases lying between them.

The rearrangement links TRBV11-2 to TRBJ2-1, with D possibly TRBD2 on 6 matching bases. This CDR3 has 14 residues. Germline assignment: CDR1 SGHAT and CDR2 FQNNGV. Trimming stripped 1 base from V and 6 bases from J, with 10 bases between. The CDR3 sequence is CASSLVASVNEQFF. The CDR3 DNA is TGTGCCAGCAGCTTAGTTGCTAGCGTCAATGAGCAGTTCTTC. The full variable domain, with the rest looked up from reference TRBV11-2 and TRBJ2-1, is EAGVAQSPRYKIIEKRQSVAFWCNPISGHATLYWYQQILGQGPKLLIQFQNNGVVDDSQLPKDRFSAERLKGVDSTLKIQPAKLEDSAVYLCASSLVASVNEQFFGPGTRLTVL.

This chain connects TRBV7-2 to TRBJ2-7; 11 bases line up with TRBD2. The CDR3 has 16 residues. The V segment lost 1 base and the J segment 3 bases; nucleotides outside the gene matches: 5. CDR1 and CDR2 from the germline V gene are SGHTA and FQGNSA. The CDR3 DNA is TGTGCCAGCAGCTTAGAACGCCTAGCGGGAGGCTACGAGCAGTACTTC. Amino acid sequence: CASSLERLAGGYEQYF.

J is TRBJ2-2 and V is TRBV5-1; tentatively, D is TRBD1 (6 bases). The CDR3 has 14 amino acids. V lost 7 bases to trimming and J lost 3 bases, with 13 bases between them. The germline V gene encodes CDR1 SGHRS and CDR2 YFSETQ. This CDR3 is CASLEGVDTGELFF. The CDR3 region has the DNA TGCGCCAGCTTAGAGGGGGTAGACACCGGGGAGCTGTTTTTT. Drawing the rest from reference TRBV5-1 and TRBJ2-2, the complete variable domain is KAGVTQTPRYLIKTRGQQVTLSCSPISGHRSVSWYQQTPGQGLQFLFEYFSETQRNKGNFPGRFSGRQFSNSRSEMNVSTLELGDSALYLCASLEGVDTGELFFGEGSRLTVL.

The gene calls are TRBV4-1 and TRBJ1-1, with 11 positions matching TRBD1. V shed 3 bases, J shed 1 base, and the junction held 4 bases outside the gene matches. The CDR3 spans 16 residues. The germline gives CDR1 MGHRA, CDR2 YSYEKL. CDR3 sequence (DNA): TGCGCCAGCAGCCACCGGACAGGGGGCAAGAACACTGAAGCTTTCTTT. Translated, it gives CASSHRTGGKNTEAFF.

V usage is TRBV6-1 and J usage is TRBJ2-7, with D maybe TRBD2 (5 bases). The germline V and J ends were trimmed by 1 base and 9 bases, with 16 bases remaining between them. Germline values: CDR1 MNHNS, CDR2 SASEGT. This CDR3 is built from 14 residues. CDR3 bases: TGTGCCAGCAGTGAAGACCTCGGGGTTGAAAGGCAGTACTTC. Its translation: CASSEDLGVERQYF.